This T cell receptor beta chain came from a study of blood T cell repertoires in COVID-19. About the research overall: Specimens from acute and convalescent COVID-19 originated in the United States, Italy and Spain. The cDNA or gDNA used as material had been derived from T cells, B-cell-depleted T cells, or PBMCs.

The CDR3 spans 15 residues. Trimming left V 4 bases short and J 0 bases short, with 10 bases between. From germline, CDR1 is MNHEY and CDR2 SVGEGT. Original handling: Amplification from reference gene primers served as the basis for estimated nucleated cell counts. Some clones are missing from TCRdb's copy, which holds only in-frame ones; the method was immunoSEQ multiplex PCR. V and J calls and clone size are copied from that table; D and trimming were computed from the DNA. The data contain fewer than 300,000 clones, 88% of them singletons. This TCR came from a woman aged 40-49 years who had recovered from COVID-19. The chain recombines TRBV6-2 or TRBV6-3 with TRBJ1-5; no reliable D call. The sample consisted of peripheral blood. The CDR3 DNA reads TGTGCCAGCAGTTCCATCAGTTATAGCAATCAGCCCCAGCATTTT. Translation: CASSSISYSNQPQHF.